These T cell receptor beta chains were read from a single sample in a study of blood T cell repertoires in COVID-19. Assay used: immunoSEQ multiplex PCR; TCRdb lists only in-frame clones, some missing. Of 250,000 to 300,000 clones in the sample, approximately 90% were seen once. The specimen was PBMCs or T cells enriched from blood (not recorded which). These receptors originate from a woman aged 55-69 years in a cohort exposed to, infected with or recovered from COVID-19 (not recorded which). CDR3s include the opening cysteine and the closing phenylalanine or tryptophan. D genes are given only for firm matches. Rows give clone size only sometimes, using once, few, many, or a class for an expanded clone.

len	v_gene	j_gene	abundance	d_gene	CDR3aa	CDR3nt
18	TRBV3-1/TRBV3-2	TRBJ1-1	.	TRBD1	CASSQKKDPGTGDPEAFF	TGTGCCAGCAGCCAAAAGAAAGATCCCGGGACAGGGGACCCGGAAGCTTTCTTT
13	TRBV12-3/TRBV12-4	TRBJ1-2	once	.	CASSLGGNYGYTF	TGTGCCAGCAGTCTGGGGGGTAACTATGGCTACACCTTC
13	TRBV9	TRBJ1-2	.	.	CASSAGENYGYTF	TGTGCCAGCAGCGCGGGGGAGAACTATGGCTACACCTTC
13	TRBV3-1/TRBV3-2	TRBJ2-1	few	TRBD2	CASSQDSLAGGFF	TGTGCCAGCAGCCAAGATAGTCTAGCGGGTGGTTTCTTC
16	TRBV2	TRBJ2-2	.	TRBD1	CASRADRGRGTGELFF	TGTGCCAGCAGGGCTGACAGGGGGCGTGGGACCGGGGAGCTGTTTTTT
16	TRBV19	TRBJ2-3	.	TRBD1	CASSRTGTGTTDTQYF	TGTGCCAGTAGTAGGACCGGGACAGGGACCACAGATACGCAGTATTTT
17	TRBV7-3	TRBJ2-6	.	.	CASSKQGILSGANVLTF	TGTGCCAGCAGCAAACAGGGTATCCTCTCTGGGGCCAACGTCCTGACTTTC
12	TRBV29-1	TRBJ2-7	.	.	CSVVVRAYEQYF	TGCAGCGTTGTGGTCCGCGCCTACGAGCAGTACTTC
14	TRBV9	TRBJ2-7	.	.	CASSVRRDSREQYF	TGTGCCAGCAGCGTCCGCCGGGACTCCAGGGAGCAGTACTTC
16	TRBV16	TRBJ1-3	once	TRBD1	CASSQTPDRGEDTIYF	TGTGCCAGCAGCCAAACCCCGGACAGGGGGGAGGACACCATATATTTT
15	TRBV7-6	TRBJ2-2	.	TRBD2	CASSFSGSGTGELFF	TGTGCCAGCAGCTTTAGCGGGAGCGGCACCGGGGAGCTGTTTTTT
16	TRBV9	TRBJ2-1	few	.	CASSVTENFPYNEQFF	TGTGCCAGCAGCGTTACAGAAAACTTTCCCTACAATGAGCAGTTCTTC
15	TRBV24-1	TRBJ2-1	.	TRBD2	CATSRTSGSYSEQFF	TGTGCCACCAGTAGGACTAGCGGGAGTTATAGTGAGCAGTTCTTC
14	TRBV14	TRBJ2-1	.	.	CASSHGISYNEQFF	TGTGCCAGCAGCCACGGGATTTCCTACAATGAGCAGTTCTTC
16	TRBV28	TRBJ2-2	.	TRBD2	CASEVVGTSGTGELFF	TGTGCCAGCGAGGTAGTCGGGACTAGCGGCACCGGGGAGCTGTTTTTT
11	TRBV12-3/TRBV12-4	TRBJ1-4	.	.	CASSLDEKLFF	TGTGCCAGCAGCCTCGATGAAAAACTGTTTTTT
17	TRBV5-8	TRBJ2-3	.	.	CASSLPRAAGLTDTQYF	TGTGCCAGCAGCTTACCCCGGGCGGCGGGCCTAACAGATACGCAGTATTTT
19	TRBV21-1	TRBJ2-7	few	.	CASSKGIRTSGDTDYEQYF	TGTGCCAGCAGCAAAGGAATCCGGACTAGCGGGGATACGGACTACGAGCAGTACTTC
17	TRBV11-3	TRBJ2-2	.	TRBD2	CASSLGAGGPHTGELFF	TGTGCCAGCAGCTTAGGAGCGGGAGGCCCCCACACCGGGGAGCTGTTTTTT
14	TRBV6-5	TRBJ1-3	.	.	CASSSGTSGNTIYF	TGTGCCAGCAGTTCCGGGACATCTGGAAACACCATATATTTT
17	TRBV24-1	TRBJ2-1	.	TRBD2	CATSDPSGRAGVNEQFF	TGTGCCACCAGTGACCCGAGCGGGAGGGCCGGAGTCAATGAGCAGTTCTTC
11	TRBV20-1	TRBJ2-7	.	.	CSARQVSEQYF	TGCAGTGCCAGACAGGTTTCCGAGCAGTACTTC
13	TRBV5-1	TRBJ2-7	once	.	CASSLGRVYEQYF	TGCGCCAGCAGCTTGGGGCGGGTCTACGAGCAGTACTTC
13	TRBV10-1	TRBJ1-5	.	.	CASSSGVRQPQHF	TGCGCCAGCAGTTCAGGGGTGAGGCAGCCCCAGCATTTT
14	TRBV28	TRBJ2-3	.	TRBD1	CASRPGGGADTQYF	TGTGCCAGCAGACCAGGGGGCGGGGCAGATACGCAGTATTTT
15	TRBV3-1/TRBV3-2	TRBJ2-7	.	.	CASSPDSGSGGEQYF	TGTGCCAGCAGCCCTGATTCGGGGAGTGGTGGAGAGCAGTACTTC
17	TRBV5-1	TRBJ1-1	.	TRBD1	CASSLGTSTGGNTEAFF	TGCGCCAGCAGCTTGGGGACGTCGACAGGGGGAAACACTGAAGCTTTCTTT
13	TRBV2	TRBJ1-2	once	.	CASRYRVENGYTF	TGTGCCAGCAGGTACAGGGTCGAGAACGGCTACACCTTC
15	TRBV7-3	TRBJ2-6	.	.	CASSAQGSGANVLTF	TGTGCCAGCAGCGCGCAGGGCTCTGGGGCCAACGTCCTGACTTTC
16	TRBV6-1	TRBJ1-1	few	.	CASSAAGGPQNTEAFF	TGTGCCAGCAGTGCGGCGGGGGGCCCCCAAAACACTGAAGCTTTCTTT
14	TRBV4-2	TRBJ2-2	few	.	CASSQERGVGELFF	TGTGCCAGCAGCCAAGAGCGGGGTGTGGGGGAGCTGTTTTTT
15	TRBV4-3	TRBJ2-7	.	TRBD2	CASSQDWASGYEQYF	TGCGCCAGCAGCCAAGATTGGGCTAGCGGATACGAGCAGTACTTC
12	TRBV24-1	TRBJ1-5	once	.	CATSSGPQPQHF	TGTGCCACCAGTTCAGGCCCTCAGCCCCAGCATTTT
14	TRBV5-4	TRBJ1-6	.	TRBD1	CASSPDRESSPLHF	TGTGCCAGCAGCCCGGACAGGGAAAGTTCACCCCTCCACTTT
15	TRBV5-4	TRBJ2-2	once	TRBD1	CASSSGTGVIGELFF	TGTGCCAGCAGCTCCGGGACAGGGGTTATCGGGGAGCTGTTTTTT
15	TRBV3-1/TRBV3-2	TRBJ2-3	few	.	CASRQQGRSTDTQYF	TGTGCCAGCAGGCAACAGGGAAGAAGCACAGATACGCAGTATTTT